One and the same sample provided the 27 T cell receptor beta chains below, sequenced in a study of T cell repertoires in cytomegalovirus infection. Using its own MiXCR run on the reads, TCRdb lists one record per CDR3 protein. The repertoire holds 7,100 or so distinct CDR3 sequences, roughly 50% seen once, with 55% to 80% in the top ten. No antigen has been identified for these receptors. The specimen sequenced was PBMCs, sequenced either directly or after in vitro stimulation (not recorded which). The source is a human donor in good health (CMV status not recorded). Some clones in this sample may be carry-over from other donors' samples.

This clonotype was detected many times. The chain carries TRBV12-3 or TRBV12-4 and TRBJ2-2; D is possibly TRBD2 (6 bases). The CDR3 sequence is 13 residues long. The ends were cut back, 5 bases at V and 7 bases at J, with 11 bases in the middle. The CDR3 is CASSAYSGGELFF. In nucleotides, the CDR3 is TGTGCCAGCAGTGCCTATAGCGGCGGGGAGCTGTTTTTT.

A note on this clonotype: Here the CDR3 omits its conserved ending phenylalanine or tryptophan, so a read error is the likely source. This chain uses TRBV27 with TRBJ1-2; no firm D call. V gave up 6 bases and J gave up 4 bases, with 21 bases separating them. This CDR3 contains 16 residues. Germline V gene lookup returns CDR1 MNHEY and CDR2 SMNVEV (reference sequence). The CDR3 loop reads CASRLSLSTSTYGYTT. CDR3 nucleotide sequence: TGTGCCAGCAGGTTAAGCTTGAGTACGTCTACCTATGGCTACACCACC.

This chain links TRBV7-3 with TRBJ2-3, with D maybe TRBD1 (6 bases). Trimming took 4 bases from V and 6 from J, leaving 8 bases between them. The CDR3 totals 12 residues. Germline-derived CDR1 and CDR2 are SGHTA and FQGTGA. The CDR3 is CASSSQGDTQYF. CDR3 DNA: TGTGCCAGCAGCTCCCAGGGGGATACGCAGTATTTT.

Comment on this clonotype: A read error may account for a junction end that differs from germline. V usage is TRBV12-3 or TRBV12-4 and J usage is TRBJ1-1; weak D call: TRBD1 (5 bases). This CDR3 region has 16 residues. The CDR3 DNA sequence: TGTGCCAGCAGCCTCAGGGTTCCCAAACAGCGCACTGAAGCTTTCTTC. Its protein is CASSLRVPKQRTEAFF.

As to this clonotype: In this CDR3 the conserved last residue, phenylalanine or tryptophan, is missing, so a read error is likely. The DNA is omitted, as the CDR3 cannot be located on it reliably, and the CDR3 follows TCRdb's listing. This chain connects TRBV7-9 to TRBJ2-1. The CDR3 adds up to 16 amino acids, both ends counted. The germline V gene encodes CDR1 SEHNR and CDR2 FQNEAQ (reference sequence). CDR3 sequence: CASSLRGESSYNEPFG.

This chain uses TRBV5-1 with TRBJ2-3, with TRBD1 identical over 8 bases. This CDR3 spans 19 amino acids. J gave up 1 base and V 3 bases, and 16 bases lay outside the gene matches. The germline V gene encodes CDR1 SGHRS and CDR2 YFSETQ. The CDR3 reads CASSWRGRQGPGGTDTQYF. CDR3 nucleotide sequence: TGCGCCAGCAGCTGGAGGGGCCGACAGGGGCCGGGGGGCACAGATACGCAGTATTTT. Full variable domain (remainder filled in from reference TRBV5-1 and TRBJ2-3): KAGVTQTPRYLIKTRGQQVTLSCSPISGHRSVSWYQQTPGQGLQFLFEYFSETQRNKGNFPGRFSGRQFSNSRSEMNVSTLELGDSALYLCASSWRGRQGPGGTDTQYFGPGTRLTVL.

In regard to this clonotype: Likely a read error: the CDR3 ends without its conserved phenylalanine or tryptophan. This chain links TRBV19 with TRBJ1-5; D possibly corresponds to TRBD1 (5 bases). CDR3 length equals 19 residues. Germline-derived CDR1 and CDR2 are LNHDA and SQIVND (reference sequence). V was cut by 5 bases and J by 3 bases, with 26 bases left in between. DNA of the CDR3: TGTGCCAGTAGTTCAATATATACAGGTACAGGTGAAGACAATCAGCCCCAGCATTTG. Translation gives CASSSIYTGTGEDNQPQHL.

This clonotype was observed a handful of times. The chain joins TRBV2 to TRBJ1-5; the D is unclear. The CDR3 has 13 residues. V lost 7 bases and J lost 4, with 11 bases in between. Germline CDR1 is SNHLY and CDR2 is FYNNEI. The CDR3 is CASTPSLNQPQHF. The CDR3 DNA reads TGTGCCAGCACCCCATCCCTAAATCAGCCCCAGCATTTT.

The sample holds one count of this clonotype. An end of the junction does not agree with germline; a read error may underlie this. The chain uses TRBV7-9 and TRBJ2-5; 10 bases map to TRBD2. The length of the CDR3 is 17 residues. Per germline, CDR1 SEHNR and CDR2 FQNEAQ (reference sequence). CDR3 loop: CSSSLRGLADPQETQYF. DNA of the CDR3: TGTTCCAGCAGCTTACGCGGACTAGCGGACCCACAAGAGACACAGTACTTC.

Concerning this clonotype itself: The conserved closing phenylalanine or tryptophan is absent in this CDR3, likely reflecting a read error. This chain connects TRBV7-9 to TRBJ2-7; perhaps TRBD1 as D (6 bases). Germline V gene data show CDR1 as SEHNR and CDR2 as FQNEAQ (reference sequence). The CDR3 is made up of 16 amino acids. Trimming pared 4 bases from V and 1 base from J, leaving 17 bases between. The CDR3 protein is CASSSVDGDTSYEQYL. CDR3 nucleotide sequence: TGTGCCAGCAGCTCAGTCGATGGGGACACTTCCTACGAGCAGTACTTA.

The chain recombines TRBV29-1 with TRBJ1-2; D uncertain. CDR1 is SQVTM and CDR2 is ANQGSEA in the germline V gene. The CDR3 has 16 amino acids. V gave up 5 bases and J gave up 2 bases, with 21 bases separating them. Here the CDR3 DNA reads TGCAGCGTTTATGGGGTGCTCGGTGTCGAGAACTATGGCTACACCTTC. Its protein is CSVYGVLGVENYGYTF.

At least ten counts were recorded for this clonotype. The chain has TRBV12-3 or TRBV12-4 and TRBJ1-6; 12 nucleotides align to TRBD1. V trimming: 6 bases; J trimming: 1 base; junction bases outside the gene matches: 4. This CDR3 region has 17 residues. The CDR3 sequence: CASRGTGGFSYNSPLHF. CDR3 bases: TGTGCCAGCAGGGGGACAGGGGGCTTTTCCTATAATTCACCCCTCCACTTT.

This clonotype occurred many times. This sequence joins TRBV7-6 and TRBJ1-5; D unresolved. Germline V lookup: CDR1 SGHVS, CDR2 FNYEAQ. This CDR3 contains 13 residues. V dropped 3 bases and J dropped 1 base, with 4 bases sitting between them. The CDR3 DNA sequence: TGTGCCAGCAGCTTCGCGAGCAATCAGCCCCAGCATTTT. Translating it yields CASSFASNQPQHF.

On this clonotype: At one end the junction does not follow the germline gene, possibly because of a read error. V usage is TRBV12-3 or TRBV12-4 and J usage is TRBJ2-1; no clear D. The CDR3 sequence is 20 residues long. CDR3: CASSSLRLLGVERSYNEKFF. The DNA of the CDR3 is TGTGCCAGCAGCTCCCTAAGACTCCTTGGGGTAGAAAGGTCCTACAATGAGAAGTTCTTC.

Points on this clonotype: One end of the junction fails to match germline, which may point to a read error. The rearrangement joins TRBV10-3 to TRBJ1-5; tentatively, D is TRBD1 (6 bases). From germline, CDR1 is ENHRY and CDR2 SYGVKD. The CDR3 loop spans 20 amino acids. For the CDR3, the DNA is TGTGCCATCAGTGAGTCGGAACAGGGTATTGACGAGACTCGCAATCTGCCCCATCATTGG. This translates into CAISESEQGIDETRNLPHHW.

This clonotype was counted ten times or more. This sequence joins TRBV6-1 and TRBJ1-2; 9 nucleotides agree with TRBD1. V trimming: 10 bases; J trimming: 4 bases; junction bases outside the gene matches: 13. Germline V gene lookup returns CDR1 MNHNS and CDR2 SASEGT. The CDR3 is 15 amino acids. The CDR3 nucleotides are TGTGCCACCCTCCTAACAGGGGGCGGCGGCTATGGCTACACCTTC. It codes for CATLLTGGGGYGYTF.

A note on this clonotype: The conserved final phenylalanine or tryptophan is absent from the CDR3, which likely points to a read error. No DNA is shown, since the ends of the CDR3 on it are uncertain; the CDR3 is the one TCRdb lists. The J gene is TRBJ1-5, the V gene TRBV10-3; the D call of TRBD1 is as the table states it, not checked on the DNA. Ends included, the CDR3 has 20 residues. Germline CDR1 reads ENHRY; CDR2 reads SYGVKD. The CDR3 sequence is CAISESEQGSDETRNQPHHL.

This clonotype showed up many times. The chain has TRBV27 and TRBJ2-7; 8 bases are shared with TRBD2. Losses at the gene ends were 3 bases for V and 7 bases for J; bases not matched to a gene: 8. Germline CDR1 is MNHEY and CDR2 is SMNVEV (reference sequence). The CDR3 runs to 14 residues. Here the CDR3 reads CASSFKAGGWEQYF. Written as DNA, the CDR3 is TGTGCCAGCAGTTTTAAGGCGGGGGGCTGGGAGCAGTACTTC.

In this sample, this clonotype turned up a few times. Because the CDR3 is missing its conserved closing phenylalanine or tryptophan, this is likely a read error. The gene calls are TRBV7-3 and TRBJ2-1; D ambiguous. The germline V gene encodes CDR1 SGHTA and CDR2 FQGTGA. The V gene lost 11 bases and the J gene lost 0 bases, with 20 bases spanning the gap. CDR3 length equals 16 residues. This CDR3 is CAHSLRGESSYNEQFL. The CDR3 DNA follows: TGTGCCCACAGCTTACGCGGCGAGAGCTCCTACAATGAGCAGTTCCTC.

This clonotype has ten or more counts. V gene TRBV4-1 combines with J gene TRBJ1-1; D not certain. The germline CDR1 and CDR2 sequences are MGHRA and YSYEKL. The CDR3 spans 13 residues. V was clipped by 4 bases and J by 1 base, with 7 bases between them. DNA for the CDR3: TGCGCCAGCAGCCCCCCTGGGAACACTGAAGCTTTCTTT. This sequence encodes CASSPPGNTEAFF.

V usage is TRBV7-2 and J usage is TRBJ2-1; no clear D. The CDR3 is 13 residues long. V lost 1 base and J lost 5, with 6 bases in between. Germline lookup yields CDR1 SGHTA and CDR2 FQGNSA. As DNA, the CDR3 is TGTGCCAGCAGCTTAGAATGGGACAATGAGCAGTTCTTC. It translates to CASSLEWDNEQFF.

The chain links TRBV7-9 to TRBJ2-1; D unclear. CDR1 SEHNR and CDR2 FQNEAQ come from the germline V gene (reference sequence). The CDR3 sequence is 16 residues long. This chain's CDR3 is CARCLLGISTDNEQFF. The CDR3 DNA sequence: TGTGCAAGGTGCTTGTTGGGAATATCCACCGACAATGAGCAGTTCTTC.

This chain connects TRBV12-3 or TRBV12-4 to TRBJ2-1, with D possibly called TRBD1 or TRBD2 (5 bases each). V dropped 8 bases and J dropped 1 base, with 27 bases sitting between them. The CDR3 consists of 19 residues. CDR3 in DNA: TGTGCCAGCTCCCTAAGCCTCCTTGGGGGAGAAAGGTCCTACAATGAGCAGTTCTTC. Translated: CASSLSLLGGERSYNEQFF.

J is TRBJ2-7 and V is TRBV7-6, with D maybe TRBD1 (6 bases). CDR3 length: 15 amino acids. V was clipped by 3 bases and J by 2 bases, with 14 bases between them. Germline V gives CDR1 SGHVS, CDR2 FNYEAQ. In DNA, the CDR3 is TGTGCCAGCAGCTTGGGGGCGGGTGCAGCCTACGAGCAGTACTTC. It codes for CASSLGAGAAYEQYF.

This clonotype was observed at least ten times. J is TRBJ2-1 and V is TRBV7-9; no reliable D call. From germline, CDR1 is SEHNR and CDR2 FQNEAQ (reference sequence). The CDR3 loop spans 16 amino acids. CDR3 sequence reads: CSFSLLGISTYNEQFF. DNA for the CDR3: TGTTCCTTCAGCTTGTTGGGAATATCCACCTACAATGAGCAGTTCTTC.

Note on this clonotype: Germline and junction disagree at one end, which may indicate a read error. The chain couples TRBV12-3 or TRBV12-4 to TRBJ2-1, with a possible D match to TRBD2 (6 bases). The CDR3 is 13 residues long. The CDR3 here is CASRPGLYTVQIF. The CDR3 coding sequence is TGTGCCAGCAGACCGGGACTCTACACTGTGCAGATCTTC.

The chain uses TRBV7-6 and TRBJ1-4, with 9 bases identical to TRBD1. Trimming removed 4 bases from V and 8 bases from J; junction bases left unmatched: 8. Germline loops: CDR1 SGHVS, CDR2 FNYEAQ. This CDR3 region has 15 residues. This CDR3 reads CASSSTGGAGEKLFF. CDR3 DNA: TGTGCCAGCAGCTCAACAGGGGGCGCGGGAGAAAAACTGTTTTTT.